These 27 T cell receptor beta chains were all obtained from the same sample, sequenced in a study of Ad26.COV2.S vaccination and SARS-CoV-2 variants. Profiling relied on immunoSEQ multiplex PCR, and the TCRdb table lists in-frame clones only, not all of them. The sample holds 510,000 or so clones, roughly 87% seen once. Treatment denoted: 15 to 20 received Ad26.COV2.S at low or high dose, single or two shots; 5 received placebo; per-sample allocation not given. Vaccine and placebo recipients were sampled on day 63 after the first injection. The sample was peripheral blood, taken in a trial of Ad26.COV2.S vaccine versus placebo. These receptors were obtained from a person between 18 and 60 years old who received the Ad26.COV2.S COVID-19 vaccine or a placebo.

This sequence joins TRBV7-9 and TRBJ2-4; D not certain. Germline V gene lookup returns CDR1 SEHNR and CDR2 FQNEAQ (reference sequence). V lost 5 bases, J lost 8 bases, and 7 bases lay in between. This CDR3 has 11 amino acids. The CDR3 is CASSALDIQYF. CDR3 DNA sequence: TGTGCCAGCAGCGCCTTAGACATTCAGTACTTC. The entire variable domain, with the rest obtained from reference TRBV7-9 and TRBJ2-4, is as follows: DTGVSQNPRHKITKRGQNVTFRCDPISEHNRLYWYRQTLGQGPEFLTYFQNEAQLEKSRLLSDRFSAERPKGSFSTLEIQRTEQGDSAMYLCASSALDIQYFGAGTRLSVL.

V is TRBV2 and J is TRBJ1-3; D gene unclear. Trimming stripped 7 bases from V and 3 bases from J, with 7 bases between. CDR3 length: 12 residues. The germline V gene encodes CDR1 SNHLY and CDR2 FYNNEI. For the CDR3, the DNA is TGTGCCAGCACCCAGGTTGGAAACACCATATATTTT. Protein: CASTQVGNTIYF.

This chain joins TRBV3-1 (or the pseudogene TRBV3-2) and TRBJ2-7; D is ambiguous. CDR1 is LGHDT and CDR2 is YNNKEL in the germline V gene (reference sequence). With 3 bases removed from V and 1 base from J, the gap between germline ends came to 7 bases. The CDR3 consists of 13 residues. The CDR3 DNA follows: TGTGCCAGCAGCCAGCTCTCTTCCTACGAGCAGTACTTC. It specifies CASSQLSSYEQYF.

In this sample, this clone turned up a few times. The rearrangement links TRBV5-4 to TRBJ1-6; 8 positions match TRBD1. This CDR3 has 15 residues. The germline gives CDR1 SGHNT, CDR2 YYREEE (reference sequence). Trimming removed 3 bases from V and 6 bases from J; junction bases left unmatched: 5. The CDR3 sequence is CASSSTGAGNSPLHF. Written as DNA, the CDR3 is TGTGCCAGCAGCTCGACAGGGGCGGGTAATTCACCCCTCCACTTT.

J is TRBJ2-1 and V is TRBV2, with 9 bases identical to TRBD2. The germline CDR1 and CDR2 sequences are SNHLY and FYNNEI. Losses at the gene ends were 4 bases for V and 7 bases for J; bases not matched to a gene: 5. The CDR3 is 14 amino acids. This CDR3 reads CASSVASGTNEQFF. The CDR3, as DNA: TGTGCCAGCAGTGTGGCTAGCGGGACAAATGAGCAGTTCTTC.

The chain combines TRBV2 with TRBJ1-1, with 7 bases matching TRBD1. After removal of 2 bases from V and 7 bases from J, the junction contained 4 bases not matched to a gene. The CDR3 consists of 13 residues. Germline V CDR1 and CDR2: SNHLY, FYNNEI. The chain's CDR3 is CASSESRGNEAFF. DNA of the CDR3: TGTGCCAGCAGTGAAAGCAGGGGGAATGAAGCTTTCTTT.

This clone was detected a few times. The chain is built from TRBV28 and TRBJ1-2, with 8 bases that match TRBD1. Germline V lookup: CDR1 MDHEN, CDR2 SYDVKM. V dropped 5 bases and J dropped 3; count of bases not matched to a gene: 8. This CDR3 is 15 amino acids long. The CDR3 here is CASSLPTGADYGYTF. CDR3 nucleotides: TGTGCCAGCAGTCTCCCGACAGGGGCGGACTATGGCTACACCTTC.

Points on this clone: The sample carries other DNA sequences with the same CDR3. This chain links TRBV6-1 with TRBJ1-2; D perhaps matches TRBD1 (5 bases). V lost 3 bases and J 2 bases, leaving 10 bases between the germline ends. There are 14 residues in the CDR3. Per germline, CDR1 MNHNS and CDR2 SASEGT. CDR3 in amino acids: CASSEGPANYGYTF. In nucleotides, the CDR3 is TGTGCCAGCAGTGAGGGGCCAGCAAACTATGGCTACACCTTC.

The V call is TRBV5-1, the J call TRBJ2-7, with 11 positions matching TRBD2. With 0 bases clipped from V and 2 bases from J, the junction kept 7 bases outside the gene matches. Germline V CDR1 and CDR2: SGHRS, YFSETQ. The CDR3 covers 17 residues. The CDR3 DNA reads TGCGCCAGCAGCTTGGATGCTAGCGGGAGGCCCCCCTACGAGCAGTACTTC. It codes for CASSLDASGRPPYEQYF.

The rearrangement links TRBV6-5 to TRBJ2-6; D might be TRBD2 (5 bases). V dropped 8 bases and J dropped 1 base, with 6 bases sitting between them. CDR3 length: 13 residues. Germline assignment: CDR1 MNHEY and CDR2 SVGAGI. The CDR3 reads CASRTSGANVLTF. CDR3 DNA: TGTGCCAGCCGGACTTCTGGGGCCAACGTCCTGACTTTC.

CDR3: CASSLAQFQETQYF. The CDR3 nucleotides are TGTGCCAGCAGTTTAGCTCAATTTCAAGAGACCCAGTACTTC. The rearrangement uses TRBV28 and TRBJ2-5; D is uncertain. The CDR3 runs to 14 residues. V was clipped by 2 bases and J by 2 bases, with 9 bases between them. Germline CDR1 and CDR2: MDHEN and SYDVKM.

The chain carries TRBV4-1 and TRBJ1-1, with TRBD1 as a possible D gene (5 bases). V was shortened by 4 bases and J by 11 bases, with 14 bases between the two germline ends. The germline CDR1 and CDR2 sequences are MGHRA and YSYEKL. The CDR3 runs 12 residues. CDR3 in DNA: TGCGCCAGCAGCCCAGGGTTCCAGGCGGCTTTCTTT. Protein sequence: CASSPGFQAAFF.

The V and J genes are TRBV28 and TRBJ2-7; 7 bases map to TRBD1. The ends lost 9 bases at V and 6 bases at J; junction bases unmatched: 14. CDR3 length equals 14 residues. CDR1 is MDHEN, CDR2 SYDVKM, per germline. CDR3 DNA sequence: TGTGCCAGTATGGGTATGACAGGGCTCGGCGAGCAGTACTTC. This gives the protein CASMGMTGLGEQYF.

This chain joins TRBV15 and TRBJ2-7, with 9 bases matching TRBD1. Germline V gene data show CDR1 as LNHNV and CDR2 as YYDKDF (reference sequence). The CDR3 extends over 18 amino acids. Trimming removed 5 bases from V and 0 bases from J; junction bases left unmatched: 14. CDR3 protein: CATSGVGQGTLNSYEQYF. Written as DNA, the CDR3 is TGTGCCACCAGCGGGGTCGGACAGGGGACGTTAAACTCCTACGAGCAGTACTTC.

V gene TRBV4-2 combines with J gene TRBJ2-7; a possible D gene is TRBD2 (5 bases). Trimming took off 1 base at V and 5 bases at J, with 18 bases between the two ends. The CDR3 covers 16 residues. Germline loops: CDR1 LGHNA, CDR2 YNFKEQ. CDR3 sequence reads: CASSQGVSGMFNEQYF. The CDR3 coding sequence is TGTGCCAGCAGCCAAGGGGTCTCGGGGATGTTCAACGAGCAGTACTTC.

The V call is TRBV30, the J call TRBJ1-1; possibly TRBD1 for D (6 bases). V lost 1 base to trimming and J lost 5 bases, with 11 bases between them. Germline loops: CDR1 GTSNPN, CDR2 SVGIG (reference sequence). This CDR3 is built from 13 residues. Here the CDR3 reads CAWSGGGRTEAFF. The CDR3 region has the DNA TGTGCCTGGAGTGGTGGGGGGCGGACTGAAGCTTTCTTT.

The chain couples TRBV5-1 to TRBJ2-1, with a weak D call TRBD1 (5 bases). CDR3 size: 14 residues. Trimming stripped 0 bases from V and 5 bases from J, with 9 bases between. Germline assignment: CDR1 SGHRS and CDR2 YFSETQ. The CDR3 loop reads CASSLEGPHNEQFF. The CDR3 coding sequence is TGCGCCAGCAGCTTGGAGGGGCCCCACAATGAGCAGTTCTTC. The variable domain in full, completed from reference TRBV5-1 and TRBJ2-1, reads KAGVTQTPRYLIKTRGQQVTLSCSPISGHRSVSWYQQTPGQGLQFLFEYFSETQRNKGNFPGRFSGRQFSNSRSEMNVSTLELGDSALYLCASSLEGPHNEQFFGPGTRLTVL.

This chain uses TRBV7-2 with TRBJ2-2; 12 nucleotides line up with TRBD2. Germline assignment: CDR1 SGHTA and CDR2 FQGNSA. The length of the CDR3 is 16 residues. With 6 bases clipped from V and 5 bases from J, the junction kept 7 bases outside the gene matches. In nucleotides, the CDR3 is TGTGCCAGCAGTCGGACTAGCGGGGTCTCGACCGGGGAGCTGTTTTTT. It translates to CASSRTSGVSTGELFF.

Concerning this clone: The sample holds other DNA sequences that translate to the same CDR3. This rearrangement joins TRBV9 to TRBJ1-1, with D perhaps matching TRBD1 (6 bases). This CDR3 spans 14 amino acids. Germline lookup yields CDR1 SGDLS and CDR2 YYNGEE. V gave up 2 bases and J gave up 1 base, with 9 bases separating them. The CDR3 bases are TGTGCCAGCAGCGTTCCAGGGGCGAACACTGAAGCTTTCTTT. This encodes CASSVPGANTEAFF. Together with reference TRBV9 and TRBJ1-1, the CDR3 gives the full variable domain: DSGVTQTPKHLITATGQRVTLRCSPRSGDLSVYWYQQSLDQGLQFLIQYYNGEERAKGNILERFSAQQFPDLHSELNLSSLELGDSALYFCASSVPGANTEAFFGQGTRLTVV.

This chain uses TRBV5-4 with TRBJ1-2; TRBD1 is a possible D gene (6 bases). Per the germline V gene, CDR1 is SGHNT and CDR2 is YYREEE (reference sequence). Between the trimmed V and J ends, which lost 3 bases and 7 bases, there was a span of 19 bases. There are 15 residues in the CDR3. CDR3 loop: CASSSRATGSGGYTF. CDR3 sequence (DNA): TGTGCCAGCAGCTCGCGGGCCACAGGGTCGGGTGGCTACACCTTC.

This clone was detected ten times or more. The CDR3 is CASKRQGSRYGYTF. DNA of the CDR3: TGTGCCAGCAAAAGACAGGGGAGTAGGTATGGCTACACCTTC. This chain links TRBV6-5 with TRBJ1-2, with 8 bases lining up with TRBD1. The germline V gene has CDR1 MNHEY and CDR2 SVGAGI. V was pared by 7 bases and J by 5 bases, with 9 bases of the junction left unmatched. The CDR3 extends over 14 amino acids.

The V and J genes are TRBV21-1 and TRBJ2-2; the table names TRBD1, a call not compared with the DNA. TRBV21-1 is marked as a pseudogene. The length of the CDR3 is 16 residues. The CDR3 here is CASSVKGHTNTGELFF. CDR3 DNA: TGTGCCAGCAGTGTGAAGGGACACACGAACACCGGGGAGCTGTTTTTT.

The rearrangement links TRBV19 to TRBJ1-1; D is possibly TRBD1 (5 bases). V lost 4 bases to trimming and J lost 1 base, with 13 bases between them. This CDR3 is built from 15 residues. Germline V lookup: CDR1 LNHDA, CDR2 SQIVND (reference sequence). CDR3 loop: CASSTPQGPNTEAFF. The DNA of the CDR3 is TGTGCCAGTAGTACGCCCCAGGGTCCGAACACTGAAGCTTTCTTT.

This rearrangement joins TRBV5-5 to TRBJ2-3; D is uncertain. This CDR3 region has 16 residues. Germline assignment: CDR1 SGHKS and CDR2 YYEKEE (reference sequence). Trimming took off 2 bases at V and 0 bases at J, with 13 bases between the two ends. The CDR3 DNA reads TGTGCCAGCAGCTTCGTTACGGGTCTTAGCACAGATACGCAGTATTTT. It yields the protein CASSFVTGLSTDTQYF. Full variable domain (missing parts from reference TRBV5-5 and TRBJ2-3): DAGVTQSPTHLIKTRGQQVTLRCSPISGHKSVSWYQQVLGQGPQFIFQYYEKEERGRGNFPDRFSARQFPNYSSELNVNALLLGDSALYLCASSFVTGLSTDTQYFGPGTRLTVL.

The rearrangement uses TRBV5-1 and TRBJ2-3; TRBD1 is a possible D gene (11 bases). V was clipped by 4 bases and J by 3 bases, with 18 bases between them. Germline V gene sequence: CDR1 SGHRS, CDR2 YFSETQ. The CDR3 is made up of 16 amino acids. Here the CDR3 reads CASSGTGGLATDTQYF. The CDR3 bases are TGCGCCAGCAGCGGGACAGGGGGACTAGCGACAGATACGCAGTATTTT.

V is TRBV24-1 and J is TRBJ2-7; D is uncertain. The CDR3 runs to 12 residues. CDR1 is KGHDR, CDR2 SFDVKD, per germline. The V and J ends lost 8 bases and 0 bases respectively, with 7 bases between them. CDR3 region: CATMGHSYEQYF. The CDR3 DNA follows: TGTGCCACCATGGGTCACTCCTACGAGCAGTACTTC.

This chain uses TRBV25-1 with TRBJ2-1, with D possibly TRBD1 on 6 matching bases. Germline CDR1 and CDR2: MGHDK and SYGVNS. This CDR3 spans 15 amino acids. The V gene lost 2 bases and the J gene lost 4 bases, with 12 bases spanning the gap. Written as DNA, the CDR3 is TGTGCCAGCAGTGAACCAGGGGTTTTTTACAATGAGCAGTTCTTC. Protein product: CASSEPGVFYNEQFF.